This TCR beta chain was observed in a study of graft-versus-host responses after intestinal transplantation. Trimming pared 0 bases from V and 4 bases from J, leaving 10 bases between. The CDR3 spans 15 residues. Germline CDR1 is LGHNA and CDR2 is YSLEER. The table came from immunoSEQ multiplex PCR; TCRdb's copy has only in-frame clones and leaves some out. The sample includes approximately 86,000 clones, roughly 89% of them seen just once. Notes on this clone: The antigen is unknown.

Here the sequenced sample was unstimulated CD4+ T cells sorted from spleen or lymph node cells, taken before intestinal transplant. V gene TRBV4-3 combines with J gene TRBJ1-5; D remains ambiguous. This TCR was recovered from a human donor who received an intestinal transplant. CDR3 nucleotide sequence: TGCGCCAGCAGCCAAGATCCCTCGGGGAATCAGCCCCAGCATTTT. Protein: CASSQDPSGNQPQHF.